This TCR beta chain was documented in a study of cytomegalovirus exposure and HLA in healthy donors. In regard to this clone: Its cognate antigen is unknown.

Points from the study as a whole: As was reported, the HLA-A and HLA-B alleles of most subjects were accurately predicted from TCR beta sequences. The study flagged approximately 180 TCR beta chains as cytomegalovirus-associated. By HLA locus, TCR association rates varied in a later analysis, with DRB1 showing the most and HLA-C the fewest.

Deletions cut 4 bases from V and 3 bases from J, with 18 bases between. Germline V gene data show CDR1 as MNHEY and CDR2 as SVGAGI. The CDR3 length is 16 residues. Both 60 Vbeta primers and 13 Jbeta primers went into the PCR. Original methodology: Later, 75 million to 100 million unique TCR beta chains were counted in an analysis, and approximately 9.9 million of them were shared. Data came from immunoSEQ multiplex PCR; TCRdb stores just in-frame clones and leaves some out. The DNA gave D and trimming, while V, J and clone size come from that table. The sample records 110,000 or so clones, roughly 87% being singletons.

This clonotype was sampled from a woman aged 18-35 years in good health and CMV-seronegative. The rearrangement uses TRBV6-5 and TRBJ2-5; a possible D gene is TRBD1 (5 bases). The specimen was PBMCs. The CDR3 sequence: CASSLLGQRGKETQYF. The DNA for the CDR3 is TGTGCCAGCAGTTTATTAGGACAAAGGGGAAAAGAGACCCAGTACTTC.